The 18 T cell receptor beta chains reported below all come from one sample, sequenced in a study of cytomegalovirus exposure and HLA in healthy donors (dated by TCRdb to 2015 to 2018). Library method: the immunoSEQ multiplex PCR assay. The multiplex PCR relied on a mix of 60 forward primers for TCR Vbeta segments and 13 reverse primers for TCR Jbeta segments. TCRdb carries this immuneACCESS record with in-frame sequences only. Its versions omit some clonotypes, under half of them owing to an unresolved V gene in the studies checked, with the rest unexplained. The sample table records about 31,000 clones; about 60% of these occur just once. 20% to 25% of the sample is held by the ten biggest clonotypes. The sample comprised PBMCs. The receptors come from a man aged 50 to 59 in good health and CMV-seropositive.

This clone has only a few counts. The CDR3 DNA follows: TGTGCCAGCAGCTCCGACAGGACCGGGGGGCACTATGGCTACACCTTC. This gives the protein CASSSDRTGGHYGYTF. This chain connects TRBV2 to TRBJ1-2; D might be TRBD1 (6 bases). Trimming removed 6 bases at V and 3 bases at J, with 20 bases between. Germline V CDR1 and CDR2: SNHLY, FYNNEI. The CDR3 loop spans 16 amino acids.

The CDR3 DNA reads TGTGCCATCAGTGTCGGCGGGAGTGGGGAGACCCAGTACTTC. Its translation is CAISVGGSGETQYF. V and J are TRBV10-3 and TRBJ2-5, with 7 bases matching TRBD2. CDR3 length equals 14 residues. After removal of 4 bases from V and 5 bases from J, the junction contained 7 bases not matched to a gene. Germline assignment: CDR1 ENHRY and CDR2 SYGVKD.

The rearrangement uses TRBV7-8 and TRBJ1-1; no clear D. CDR1 is SGHVS and CDR2 is FQNEAQ in the germline V gene. The CDR3 length is 14 residues. V was pared by 2 bases and J by 11 bases, with 18 bases between. The CDR3 region is CASSLQRRLRVAFF. The DNA for the CDR3 is TGTGCCAGCAGCTTACAGCGTAGATTGCGCGTGGCTTTCTTT.

The rearrangement joins TRBV28 to TRBJ1-2; weak D call: TRBD1 (5 bases). CDR1 is MDHEN and CDR2 is SYDVKM in the germline V gene. Trimming took off 4 bases at V and 4 bases at J, with 7 bases between the two ends. The CDR3 length is 12 residues. The CDR3 loop reads CASSYRGYGYTF. In DNA form, the CDR3 reads TGTGCCAGCAGTTATAGGGGCTATGGCTACACCTTC.

J is TRBJ1-1 and V is TRBV5-6; TRBD1 matches 8 bases. This CDR3 has 18 amino acids. Germline trimming cut 4 bases from V and 5 bases from J; bases unmatched to any gene: 19. CDR1 SGHDT and CDR2 YYEEEE come from the germline V gene. CDR3 coding DNA: TGTGCCAGCAGCCTTTTTGGGCAGGGGGCGATTCCCCCGACTGAAGCTTTCTTT. Translation gives CASSLFGQGAIPPTEAFF.

The rearrangement uses TRBV14 and TRBJ2-6; the match to TRBD1 covers 8 bases. V shed 4 bases, J shed 5 bases, and the junction held 4 bases outside the gene matches. The CDR3 loop spans 15 amino acids. Germline V gene sequence: CDR1 SGHDN, CDR2 FVKESK. In DNA form, the CDR3 reads TGTGCCAGCAGCCGACAGGGGAGTTGGGCCAACGTCCTGACTTTC. Translating gives CASSRQGSWANVLTF.

This clone was seen only a few times. This rearrangement joins TRBV2 to TRBJ2-7; a possible D gene is TRBD2 (6 bases). Trimming took 5 bases from V and 6 from J, leaving 11 bases between them. The CDR3 runs 12 residues. Germline CDR1 and CDR2: SNHLY and FYNNEI. The CDR3 spells CASSLAAVEQYF. The DNA for the CDR3 is TGTGCCAGCAGTTTAGCGGCGGTCGAGCAGTACTTC.

The chain recombines TRBV7-2 with TRBJ2-5; 14 bases fit TRBD2. This CDR3 region has 17 residues. The V segment lost 4 bases and the J segment 5 bases; nucleotides outside the gene matches: 9. Germline V gene data show CDR1 as SGHTA and CDR2 as FQGNSA. The DNA for the CDR3 is TGTGCCAGCAGCTCCGGGACTAGCGGGGGTTATGGCGAGACCCAGTACTTC. It is translated as CASSSGTSGGYGETQYF.

This clone ranks as medium-sized. The chain recombines TRBV9 with TRBJ2-1; TRBD1 matches 11 bases. The germline CDR1 and CDR2 sequences are SGDLS and YYNGEE. J lost 8 bases, V lost 0 bases, and 7 bases had no gene match. The CDR3 runs to 16 residues. The CDR3 bases are TGTGCCAGCAGCGTAGGTGGGACAGGGGGTATCGATGAGCAGTTCTTC. The encoded protein is CASSVGGTGGIDEQFF. Based on the CDR3 plus reference TRBV9 and TRBJ2-1, the full variable domain is DSGVTQTPKHLITATGQRVTLRCSPRSGDLSVYWYQQSLDQGLQFLIQYYNGEERAKGNILERFSAQQFPDLHSELNLSSLELGDSALYFCASSVGGTGGIDEQFFGPGTRLTVL.

The chain employs TRBV5-1 and TRBJ2-7; D call uncertain. The ends were cut back, 0 bases at V and 5 bases at J, with 9 bases in the middle. The germline gives CDR1 SGHRS, CDR2 YFSETQ. This CDR3 has 13 residues. The CDR3 bases are TGCGCCAGCAGCTTGGACCTCCCTAACGAGCAGTACTTC. It is translated as CASSLDLPNEQYF.

This clone was picked up a small number of times. V gene TRBV27 combines with J gene TRBJ2-3, with TRBD2 matching over 7 bases. This CDR3 comprises 12 residues. CDR1 is MNHEY, CDR2 SMNVEV, per germline (reference sequence). Trimming took 3 bases from V and 11 from J; bases not matched to a gene: 5. In nucleotides, the CDR3 is TGTGCCAGCAGTTTCCTTGGCGGGGGGCAGTATTTT. Residues: CASSFLGGGQYF.

The V and J genes are TRBV28 and TRBJ2-7, with 7 bases aligning to TRBD1. Germline V gives CDR1 MDHEN, CDR2 SYDVKM. CDR3 length equals 13 residues. The V segment lost 2 bases and the J segment 5 bases; nucleotides outside the gene matches: 3. The CDR3 DNA follows: TGTGCCAGCAGTTTAACAGGGGTCGACGAGCAGTACTTC. It translates to CASSLTGVDEQYF.

The chain joins TRBV5-1 to TRBJ2-7, with a tentative D call TRBD2 (5 bases). This CDR3 is built from 14 residues. Germline CDR1 and CDR2: SGHRS and YFSETQ. Trimming cost V 5 bases and J 0 bases, with 12 bases left between them. CDR3 DNA: TGCGCCAGCAGGAATGGACTCTTCTCCTACGAGCAGTACTTC. Protein product: CASRNGLFSYEQYF.

The V call is TRBV5-6, the J call TRBJ2-7; unclear D gene. Trimming cost V 0 bases and J 4 bases, with 17 bases left between them. The CDR3 consists of 16 residues. Germline V gene lookup returns CDR1 SGHDT and CDR2 YYEEEE. The CDR3 coding sequence is TGTGCCAGCAGCTTGGGGTCTTCGGTTTTGAAGTACGAGCAGTACTTC. This encodes CASSLGSSVLKYEQYF.

J is TRBJ2-6 and V is TRBV11-2; 10 bases agree with TRBD1. Germline CDR1 SGHAT, CDR2 FQNNGV. The CDR3 is 16 amino acids. V lost 8 bases to trimming and J lost 3 bases; unmatched junction nucleotides: 7. The CDR3 region has the DNA TGTGCCAGCTCCGACAGGGGGCGAGGTGGGGCCAACGTCCTGACTTTC. Translation: CASSDRGRGGANVLTF. Supplemented by reference TRBV11-2 and TRBJ2-6, the full variable domain reads EAGVAQSPRYKIIEKRQSVAFWCNPISGHATLYWYQQILGQGPKLLIQFQNNGVVDDSQLPKDRFSAERLKGVDSTLKIQPAKLEDSAVYLCASSDRGRGGANVLTFGAGSRLTVL.

The gene calls are TRBV6-5 and TRBJ2-7; 7 bases line up with TRBD1. Germline trimming cut 2 bases from V and 6 bases from J; bases unmatched to any gene: 1. Germline loops: CDR1 MNHEY, CDR2 SVGAGI. The CDR3 has 12 amino acids. The CDR3 sequence is CASSYPGGEQYF. The CDR3 DNA follows: TGTGCCAGCAGTTACCCAGGGGGCGAGCAGTACTTC.

The chain joins TRBV19 to TRBJ2-5; D possibly corresponds to TRBD2 (5 bases). V was clipped by 3 bases and J by 2 bases, with 10 bases between them. In germline, CDR1 is LNHDA, CDR2 SQIVND (reference sequence). The CDR3 is 14 residues long. The CDR3 DNA reads as TGTGCCAGTAGTATTAACCGGGGACAAGAGACCCAGTACTTC. This encodes CASSINRGQETQYF.

This clone was observed once. The J gene is TRBJ2-1, the V gene TRBV9; TRBD2 aligns across 8 bases. The CDR3 loop spans 15 amino acids. Germline values: CDR1 SGDLS, CDR2 YYNGEE. J lost 2 bases, V lost 3 bases, and 4 bases had no gene match. CDR3 sequence: CASSESGSTYNEQFF. Written as DNA, the CDR3 is TGTGCCAGCAGCGAGAGCGGGAGTACCTACAATGAGCAGTTCTTC.